This is a list of T cell receptor beta chains from one sample in a study of T cells in Graves' hyperthyroidism and ophthalmopathy. TCRdb itself ran the multiplex PCR reads through MiXCR, one entry per CDR3 protein. The data hold hundreds of thousands of distinct CDR3 sequences, with about a sixth observed a single time. Material for sequencing was blood. Receptors were obtained from a woman in her thirties or forties with Graves' ophthalmopathy. CDR3s include the opening cysteine and the closing phenylalanine or tryptophan. D genes are given only for firm matches. Clone size is stated in some rows and not others, as once, few, many or a class when expanded.

abundance	v_gene	j_gene	d_gene	CDR3aa	CDR3nt
many	TRBV7-8	TRBJ1-1	TRBD1	CASSPRQGRGNTEAFF	TGTGCCAGCAGCCCCAGACAGGGGAGGGGGAACACTGAAGCTTTCTTT
many	TRBV7-3	TRBJ2-7	.	CASSLTPLGEQYF	TGTGCCAGCAGCTTAACGCCCTTAGGGGAGCAGTACTTC
many	TRBV5-8	TRBJ1-5	.	CASSGSIGNQPRHF	TGTGCCAGCAGCGGATCTATTGGCAATCAGCCCCGGCATTTT
few	TRBV4-2	TRBJ2-3	TRBD2	CASSQGAGERADTQYF	TGTGCCAGCAGCCAAGGAGCGGGAGAGCGCGCAGATACGCAGTATTTT
many	TRBV2	TRBJ2-6	TRBD1	CASGDRAPSGANVLTF	TGTGCCAGCGGGGACAGGGCCCCCTCTGGGGCCAACGTCCTGACTTTC
.	TRBV11-2	TRBJ2-7	.	CASIRQGNNEQYF	TGTGCCAGCATAAGGCAGGGAAATAACGAGCAGTACTTC
.	TRBV20-1	TRBJ2-1	.	CSARAGLLHGNEQFF	TGCAGTGCTAGGGCGGGACTTCTACACGGCAATGAGCAGTTCTTC
many	TRBV20-1	TRBJ1-1	TRBD1	CSAADRARNTEAFF	TGCAGTGCAGCGGACAGGGCGCGCAACACTGAAGCTTTCTTT
few	TRBV9	TRBJ2-3	.	CASSEETGGLDTQYF	TGTGCCAGCAGCGAAGAGACCGGGGGGCTAGATACGCAGTATTTT
.	TRBV7-2	TRBJ2-2	TRBD2	CASSLGWRGRGELFF	TGTGCCAGCAGCCTTGGGTGGCGCGGGAGAGGGGAGCTGTTTTTT
few	TRBV30	TRBJ1-1	.	CAWSVPGRGATEAFF	TGTGCCTGGAGTGTACCCGGCCGGGGGGCCACTGAAGCTTTCTTT
many	TRBV20-1	TRBJ2-7	.	CSARPWGATYEQYF	TGCAGTGCTCGCCCGTGGGGGGCAACCTACGAGCAGTACTTC
many	TRBV19	TRBJ1-1	.	CASSIAHRNTEAFF	TGTGCCAGTAGTATAGCTCATCGGAACACTGAAGCTTTCTTT
.	TRBV20-1	TRBJ2-7	.	CSASRLSGVYEQYF	TGCAGTGCTTCCCGCTTGAGCGGTGTCTACGAGCAGTACTTC
many	TRBV3-1	TRBJ2-7	TRBD1	CASSGQGLGAYEQYF	TGTGCCAGCTCAGGACAGGGCCTCGGGGCCTACGAGCAGTACTTC
many	TRBV15	TRBJ2-7	.	CATSSRADTSYEQYF	TGTGCCACCAGCAGCAGAGCGGACACCTCCTACGAGCAGTACTTC
many	TRBV7-9	TRBJ2-1	TRBD2	CASTGLAVYNEQFF	TGTGCCAGCACGGGACTAGCGGTTTACAATGAGCAGTTCTTC
many	TRBV20-1	TRBJ2-2	TRBD1	CSASDQGATGELFF	TGCAGTGCTAGTGACCAGGGGGCCACCGGGGAGCTGTTTTTT
.	TRBV6-1	TRBJ2-3	TRBD1	CASRRTGISTDTQYF	TGTGCCAGCAGAAGGACAGGGATCAGCACAGATACGCAGTATTTT
.	TRBV30	TRBJ2-7	TRBD1	CAWSEAGGYEQYF	TGTGCCTGGAGTGAGGCAGGGGGTTACGAGCAGTACTTC
few	TRBV29-1	TRBJ2-1	.	CSVDALGTPKEQFF	TGCAGCGTTGACGCTCTTGGCACTCCAAAGGAGCAGTTCTTC
many	TRBV7-8	TRBJ2-1	.	CASSLPTNPRGNEQFF	TGTGCCAGCAGCTTACCCACCAATCCTAGGGGCAATGAGCAGTTCTTC